This T cell receptor (beta chain) was captured in a study of T-cell memory formation after mild COVID-19. V shed 7 bases, J shed 7 bases, and the junction held 7 bases outside the gene matches. The CDR3 covers 15 residues. Study results and limitations: CM and EM subsets held most contracting CD4+ clones; EMRA held CD8+ ones.

This clonotype was counted only a few times. The antigen is not known. Amplification by 5'RACE using constant-segment primers produced TCR alpha and TCR beta cDNA libraries that carried sample barcodes and UMIs. Each CDR3 protein is one row after TCRdb ran MiXCR on the 5' RACE reads. In the table there are approximately 480,000 distinct CDR3 sequences, 15% to 20% of which are singletons. What was sequenced was PBMCs or a T cell subset sorted from them (not recorded which). The receptor was isolated from an adult woman who had mild COVID-19 (a few samples of this study predate the infection). Cell type and time point are not known. The chain joins TRBV12-3 or TRBV12-4 to TRBJ2-1; 13 nucleotides align to TRBD2. CDR3: CASTQRGLAGNEQFF. The CDR3 coding sequence is TGTGCCAGCACCCAGAGGGGACTAGCGGGAAATGAGCAGTTCTTC.